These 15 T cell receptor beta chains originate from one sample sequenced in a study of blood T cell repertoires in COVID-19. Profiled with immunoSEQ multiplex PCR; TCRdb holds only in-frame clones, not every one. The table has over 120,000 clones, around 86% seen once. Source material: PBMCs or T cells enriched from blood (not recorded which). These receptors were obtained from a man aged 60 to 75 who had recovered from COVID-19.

The CDR3 is CASSYDSKAFF. CDR3 nucleotides: TGTGCCAGCAGTTATGACAGCAAAGCTTTCTTT. The V call is TRBV2, the J call TRBJ1-1; perhaps TRBD1 as D (5 bases). Germline CDR1 is SNHLY and CDR2 is FYNNEI. There are 11 residues in the CDR3. With 5 bases removed from V and 9 bases from J, the gap between germline ends came to 10 bases. Filled out from reference TRBV2 and TRBJ1-1, the complete variable domain reads EPEVTQTPSHQVTQMGQEVILRCVPISNHLYFYWYRQILGQKVEFLVSFYNNEISEKSEIFDDQFSVERPDGSNFTLKIRSTKLEDSAMYFCASSYDSKAFFGQGTRLTVV.

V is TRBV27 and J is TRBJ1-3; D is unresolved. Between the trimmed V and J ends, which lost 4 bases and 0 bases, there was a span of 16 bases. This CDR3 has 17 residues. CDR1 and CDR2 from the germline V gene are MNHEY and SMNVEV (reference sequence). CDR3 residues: CASSSLTGLGSGNTIYF. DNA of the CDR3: TGTGCCAGCAGTTCCCTAACCGGGTTAGGCTCTGGAAACACCATATATTTT.

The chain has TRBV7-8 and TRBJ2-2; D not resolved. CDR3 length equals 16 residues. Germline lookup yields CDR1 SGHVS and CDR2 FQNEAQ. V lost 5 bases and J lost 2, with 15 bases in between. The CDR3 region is CASSRWALTNTGELFF. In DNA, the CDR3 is TGTGCCAGCAGCCGCTGGGCACTTACAAACACCGGGGAGCTGTTTTTT.

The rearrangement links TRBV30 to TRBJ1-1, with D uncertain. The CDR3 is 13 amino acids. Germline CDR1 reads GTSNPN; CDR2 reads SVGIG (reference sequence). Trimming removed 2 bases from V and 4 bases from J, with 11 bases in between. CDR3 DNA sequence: TGTGCCTGGAGTAAAGACTCGGGCACTGAAGCTTTCTTT. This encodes CAWSKDSGTEAFF.

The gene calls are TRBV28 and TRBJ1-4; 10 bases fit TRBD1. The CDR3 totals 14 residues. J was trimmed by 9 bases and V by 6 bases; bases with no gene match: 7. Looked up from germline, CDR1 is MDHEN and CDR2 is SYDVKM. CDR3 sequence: CASRKGQGSQKLFF. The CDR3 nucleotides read TGTGCCAGCAGGAAGGGACAGGGGTCGCAAAAACTGTTTTTT.

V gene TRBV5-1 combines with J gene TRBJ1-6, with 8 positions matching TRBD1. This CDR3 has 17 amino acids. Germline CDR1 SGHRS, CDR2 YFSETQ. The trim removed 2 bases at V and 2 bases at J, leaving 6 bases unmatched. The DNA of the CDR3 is TGCGCCAGCAGCTTTGGGACAGGAAAGCCCTATAATTCACCCCTCCACTTT. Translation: CASSFGTGKPYNSPLHF.

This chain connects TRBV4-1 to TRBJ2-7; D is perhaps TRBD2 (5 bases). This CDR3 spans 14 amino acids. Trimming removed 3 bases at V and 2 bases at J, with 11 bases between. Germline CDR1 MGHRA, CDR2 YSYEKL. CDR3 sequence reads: CASSQRVPPYEQYF. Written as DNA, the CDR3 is TGCGCCAGCAGCCAGAGGGTTCCCCCCTACGAGCAGTACTTC.

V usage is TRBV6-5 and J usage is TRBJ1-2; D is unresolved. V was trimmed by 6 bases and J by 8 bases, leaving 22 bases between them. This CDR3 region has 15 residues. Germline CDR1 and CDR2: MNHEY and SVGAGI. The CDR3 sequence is CASSPGSLAYSGYTF. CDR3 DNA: TGTGCCAGCAGCCCCGGTTCGCTAGCCTACTCGGGCTACACCTTC.

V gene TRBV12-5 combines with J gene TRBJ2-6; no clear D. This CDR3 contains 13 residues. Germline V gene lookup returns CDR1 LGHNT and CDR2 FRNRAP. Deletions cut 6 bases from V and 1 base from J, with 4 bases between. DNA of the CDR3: TGTGCTAGTGGCATGTCTGGGGCCAACGTCCTGACTTTC. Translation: CASGMSGANVLTF.

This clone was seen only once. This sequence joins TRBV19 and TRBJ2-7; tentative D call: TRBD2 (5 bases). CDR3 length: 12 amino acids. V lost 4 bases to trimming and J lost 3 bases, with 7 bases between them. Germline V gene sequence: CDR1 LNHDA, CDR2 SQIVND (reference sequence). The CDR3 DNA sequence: TGTGCCAGTAGTACAGGAGGCTACGAGCAGTACTTC. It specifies CASSTGGYEQYF.

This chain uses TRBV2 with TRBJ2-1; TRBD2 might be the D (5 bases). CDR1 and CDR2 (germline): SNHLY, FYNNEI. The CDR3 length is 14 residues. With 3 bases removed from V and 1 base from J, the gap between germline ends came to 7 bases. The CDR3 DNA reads TGTGCCAGCAGTGACGGGGAGTCCTACAATGAGCAGTTCTTC. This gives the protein CASSDGESYNEQFF.

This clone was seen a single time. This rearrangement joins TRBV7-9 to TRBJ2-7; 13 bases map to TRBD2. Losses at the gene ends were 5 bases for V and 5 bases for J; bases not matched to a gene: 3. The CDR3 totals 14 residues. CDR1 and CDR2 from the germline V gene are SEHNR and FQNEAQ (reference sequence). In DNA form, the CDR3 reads TGTGCCAGCAGCCTTGGGACTAGCGGGGACGAGCAGTACTTC. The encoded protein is CASSLGTSGDEQYF.

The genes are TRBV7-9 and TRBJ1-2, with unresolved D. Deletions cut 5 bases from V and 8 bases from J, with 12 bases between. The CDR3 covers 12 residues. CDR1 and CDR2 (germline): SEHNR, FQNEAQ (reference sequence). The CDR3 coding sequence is TGTGCCAGCAGCCCCCCCAACGGGGGCTACACCTTC. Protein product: CASSPPNGGYTF.

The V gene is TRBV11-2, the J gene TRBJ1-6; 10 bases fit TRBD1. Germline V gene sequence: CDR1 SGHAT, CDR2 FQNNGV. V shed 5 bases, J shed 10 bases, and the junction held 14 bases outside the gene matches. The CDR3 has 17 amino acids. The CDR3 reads CASSPSRSGQGLSPLHF. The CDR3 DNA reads TGTGCCAGCAGCCCTAGCCGGTCGGGACAGGGGTTGTCACCCCTCCACTTT.

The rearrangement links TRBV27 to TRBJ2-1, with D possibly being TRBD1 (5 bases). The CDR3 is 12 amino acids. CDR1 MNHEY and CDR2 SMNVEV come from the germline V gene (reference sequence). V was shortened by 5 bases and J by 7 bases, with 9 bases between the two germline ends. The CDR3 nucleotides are TGTGCCAGCAGTAACCAGGGAAATGAGCAGTTCTTC. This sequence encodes CASSNQGNEQFF.